Below, 16 T cell receptor beta chains from the same sample are listed, as sequenced in a study of CD8 T cells in ankylosing spondylitis. Overall study findings and caveats: Ankylosing spondylitis blood appeared to carry a characteristic TCR beta motif of seven to nine highly homologous variants.

TCRdb processed the 5' RACE reads anew with MiXCR; each CDR3 protein has one entry. Altogether 350,000 or so distinct CDR3 sequences are present, under 8.5% being singletons, with the ten largest covering more than 14%. Their recognized antigens are unknown. The sample comprised blood, either unsorted or a sorted T cell fraction (not recorded which). The receptors here all came from a male donor with ankylosing spondylitis.

The chain combines TRBV12-3 or TRBV12-4 with TRBJ2-5; possible D gene TRBD2, 5 bases. This CDR3 region has 13 residues. V shed 5 bases and J shed 4 bases, with 11 bases lying between them. In nucleotides, the CDR3 is TGTGCCAGCAGTCCAGGACTGCCAGAGACCCAGTACTTC. Translated, it gives CASSPGLPETQYF.

This clonotype was counted a few times. CDR3 in amino acids: CASSSPGDTFQYF. The CDR3 nucleotides are TGCGCCAGCAGCTCCCCAGGGGACACCTTTCAGTACTTC. This chain joins TRBV5-1 and TRBJ2-4; tentatively, D is TRBD1 (6 bases). The ends were cut back, 3 bases at V and 11 bases at J, with 15 bases in the middle. The germline V gene has CDR1 SGHRS and CDR2 YFSETQ. CDR3 length: 13 residues.

This clonotype appeared many times. This chain uses TRBV12-3 or TRBV12-4 with TRBJ2-5; TRBD2 is a possible D gene (6 bases). Trimming took off 5 bases at V and 4 bases at J, with 20 bases between the two ends. CDR3 size: 16 residues. The CDR3 loop is CASSHSTQGGGETQYF. In nucleotides, the CDR3 is TGTGCCAGCAGTCATTCGACGCAGGGAGGTGGAGAGACCCAGTACTTC.

This clonotype was recorded at least ten times. The rearrangement links TRBV2 to TRBJ1-2; D gene unclear. The CDR3 contains 16 residues. Germline V gene sequence: CDR1 SNHLY, CDR2 FYNNEI. The V and J ends lost 4 bases and 4 bases respectively, with 19 bases between them. CDR3 in amino acids: CASSADDTQVGYGYTF. The CDR3 nucleotides are TGTGCCAGCAGTGCCGACGACACCCAAGTAGGCTATGGCTACACCTTC.

This chain joins TRBV15 and TRBJ2-2; 8 bases map to TRBD2. The J segment lost 5 bases and the V segment lost 2 bases, leaving 7 bases of the junction unmatched. The CDR3 contains 16 residues. Germline CDR1 reads LNHNV; CDR2 reads YYDKDF (reference sequence). The DNA for the CDR3 is TGTGCCACCAGCAGAACCCGAAGCGGGAGAACCGGGGAGCTGTTTTTT. Translated, it gives CATSRTRSGRTGELFF.

This clonotype has ten or more counts. This rearrangement joins TRBV29-1 to TRBJ2-2; D possibly corresponds to TRBD1 (6 bases). V lost 6 bases to trimming and J lost 2 bases, with 10 bases between them. CDR3 length: 13 residues. CDR1 is SQVTM, CDR2 ANQGSEA, per germline. In DNA form, the CDR3 reads TGCAGCGTCGGGACACCCAACACCGGGGAGCTGTTTTTT. Translating it yields CSVGTPNTGELFF.

This clonotype has ten or more counts. This chain connects TRBV24-1 to TRBJ2-1; 13 bases match TRBD2. The germline V gene has CDR1 KGHDR and CDR2 SFDVKD. V gave up 4 bases and J gave up 9 bases; unmatched junction bases: 14. This CDR3 comprises 18 residues. The CDR3 loop is CATSEYYLTSGRPAEQFF. The CDR3 nucleotides are TGTGCCACCAGTGAATACTATCTGACTAGCGGGAGGCCCGCTGAGCAGTTCTTC.

The chain combines TRBV7-3 with TRBJ2-3; D is uncertain. This CDR3 region has 15 residues. V lost 5 bases and J 2 bases, leaving 14 bases between the germline ends. The germline CDR1 and CDR2 sequences are SGHTA and FQGTGA. The CDR3 loop reads CASSRSISFTDTQYF. DNA for the CDR3: TGTGCCAGCAGCCGGAGTATATCGTTCACAGATACGCAGTATTTT.

This chain uses TRBV30 with TRBJ2-1; D is uncertain. Germline V gives CDR1 GTSNPN, CDR2 SVGIG (reference sequence). The V end lost 3 bases, the J end lost 0 bases, and 9 bases lay between the germline ends. The CDR3 runs 14 residues. CDR3 coding DNA: TGTGCCTGGAGCGTTGGGAACTCCTACAATGAGCAGTTCTTC. Translating it yields CAWSVGNSYNEQFF.

This clonotype turned up a few times. The V and J genes are TRBV7-3 and TRBJ2-3; D assignment may be TRBD1 or TRBD2 (5 bases each). V was shortened by 5 bases and J by 2 bases, with 11 bases between the two germline ends. This CDR3 spans 14 amino acids. Looked up from germline, CDR1 is SGHTA and CDR2 is FQGTGA. The CDR3 DNA is TGTGCCAGCAGCCCAGAGGGGATCACAGATACGCAGTATTTT. Translated, it gives CASSPEGITDTQYF.

Only a few counts were recorded for this clonotype. The rearrangement joins TRBV6-2 or TRBV6-3 to TRBJ1-5; possibly TRBD1 for D (6 bases). Germline V CDR1 and CDR2: MNHEY, SVGEGT. The CDR3 is 14 amino acids. V was cut by 5 bases and J by 7 bases, with 15 bases left in between. The CDR3 is CASSLNRDLQPQHF. As DNA, the CDR3 is TGTGCCAGCAGTCTCAACAGGGATCTGCAGCCCCAGCATTTT.

In its sample, this clonotype was seen many times. The J gene is TRBJ2-5, the V gene TRBV2; D gene uncertain. V was pared by 9 bases and J by 5 bases, with 16 bases between. The length of the CDR3 is 13 residues. Germline loops: CDR1 SNHLY, CDR2 FYNNEI. This chain's CDR3 is CASGKSVRETQYF. The DNA of the CDR3 is TGTGCCAGTGGGAAGTCGGTTAGGGAGACCCAGTACTTC.

The J gene is TRBJ2-7, the V gene TRBV10-3; a possible D gene is TRBD1 (6 bases). This CDR3 is built from 12 residues. V was shortened by 6 bases and J by 2 bases, with 8 bases between the two germline ends. CDR1 is ENHRY and CDR2 is SYGVKD in the germline V gene. The CDR3 region is CAISGDTYEQYF. In DNA form, the CDR3 reads TGTGCCATCAGCGGGGACACCTACGAGCAGTACTTC.

The gene calls are TRBV5-1 and TRBJ2-3, with 9 bases identical to TRBD2. Germline CDR1 reads SGHRS; CDR2 reads YFSETQ. CDR3 length equals 17 residues. V lost 7 bases to trimming and J lost 0 bases; unmatched junction nucleotides: 12. The CDR3 DNA follows: TGCGCCAGCGAAGCGGAGCCTAGCGGGACTAGCACAGATACGCAGTATTTT. Protein: CASEAEPSGTSTDTQYF. Drawing the rest from reference TRBV5-1 and TRBJ2-3, the complete variable domain is KAGVTQTPRYLIKTRGQQVTLSCSPISGHRSVSWYQQTPGQGLQFLFEYFSETQRNKGNFPGRFSGRQFSNSRSEMNVSTLELGDSALYLCASEAEPSGTSTDTQYFGPGTRLTVL.

Many counts were recorded for this clonotype. This chain connects TRBV20-1 to TRBJ2-1, with D possibly matching TRBD2 (7 bases). Germline loops: CDR1 DFQATT, CDR2 SNEGSKA (reference sequence). V was trimmed by 7 bases and J by 1 base, leaving 23 bases between them. The CDR3 totals 17 residues. The CDR3 is CSVNPPGGLWSYNEQFF. The DNA for the CDR3 is TGCAGTGTCAACCCCCCCGGGGGGCTCTGGTCCTACAATGAGCAGTTCTTC.

The sample holds many counts of this clonotype. This chain uses TRBV29-1 with TRBJ2-3; 8 bases map to TRBD1. The ends lost 5 bases at V and 0 bases at J; junction bases unmatched: 4. CDR3 size: 14 residues. Germline V CDR1 and CDR2: SQVTM, ANQGSEA. This CDR3 reads CSVTQGESTDTQYF. CDR3 DNA: TGCAGCGTTACACAGGGGGAGAGCACAGATACGCAGTATTTT.